These T cell receptor beta chains were read from a single sample in a study of blood T cell repertoires in COVID-19. The assay was immunoSEQ multiplex PCR, and TCRdb's table has in-frame clones only and misses some. Of approximately 97,000 clones in the sample, 80% to 95% were seen once. The sequenced material came from peripheral blood. The receptors derive from a woman between 50 and 59 years old with COVID-19, enrolled during active disease. Both conserved end residues are part of each CDR3. The order of the fields is J gene, CDR3 length, clone size, D gene, V gene, CDR3 DNA, CDR3 protein. The D gene is left open where the match is weak. The size entry is marked missing in some rows and otherwise reads once, few, many or a size class.

TRBJ1-3,19,.,.,TRBV21-1,TGTGCCAGCAGCACGAAGGGGGCCCCTGGAGCAAACTCTGGAAACACCATATATTTT,CASSTKGAPGANSGNTIYF
TRBJ1-1,12,.,.,TRBV11-1,TGTGCCAGCAGCTGGGGGGGGACTGAAGCTTTCTTT,CASSWGGTEAFF
TRBJ1-4,14,few,TRBD1,TRBV28,TGTGCCAGCAGCCTAGGGACAGGAGGTGAAAAACTGTTTTTT,CASSLGTGGEKLFF
TRBJ1-2,12,.,.,TRBV6-5,TGTGCCAGCAGTCCAGGGAAAAGGGGCTACACCTTC,CASSPGKRGYTF
TRBJ1-2,15,.,.,TRBV10-3,TGTGCCATCAGTGATCCTGCGGTCCCCATGCATGGCTACACCTTC,CAISDPAVPMHGYTF
TRBJ2-3,17,.,.,TRBV5-8,TGTGCCAGCAGCTTGGATTTCAGGGGTGGAGGCACAGATACGCAGTATTTT,CASSLDFRGGGTDTQYF
TRBJ2-5,15,.,TRBD1,TRBV7-8,TGTGCCAGCAGATTTGACAGGGGCTTCGGGGAGACCCAGTACTTC,CASRFDRGFGETQYF
TRBJ2-5,12,.,.,TRBV5-4,TGTGCCAGCAGCTTGGCGGAAGAGACCCAGTACTTC,CASSLAEETQYF
TRBJ2-3,17,.,TRBD2,TRBV3-1/TRBV3-2,TGTGCCAGCAGCCTGGGACTAGCGGGATCCAGCACAGATACGCAGTATTTT,CASSLGLAGSSTDTQYF
TRBJ1-2,12,.,.,TRBV18,TGTGCCAGCTCACCGCCTGACTCGAGATACACCTTC,CASSPPDSRYTF
TRBJ1-1,16,.,.,TRBV6-1,TGTGCCAGCAGTGAAGAGAGAGGCGTCCTGAACACTGAAGCTTTCTTT,CASSEERGVLNTEAFF
TRBJ1-1,15,.,.,TRBV4-3,TGCGCCAGCAGCCAAGATCAGGGATTGAACACTGAAGCTTTCTTT,CASSQDQGLNTEAFF
TRBJ1-2,15,.,TRBD1,TRBV28,TGTGCCAGCAGTTTGGCCGACAGGGGAGGTAATGGCTACACCTTC,CASSLADRGGNGYTF
TRBJ2-1,16,.,.,TRBV27,TGTGCCAGCAGTTTTTCCCTGGTCAGCTCCTACAATGAGCAGTTCTTC,CASSFSLVSSYNEQFF
TRBJ1-6,15,.,.,TRBV19,TGTGCCAGTACCCTTCTGCGTACAGGGCCCTCACCCCTCCACTTT,CASTLLRTGPSPLHF
TRBJ1-2,15,.,.,TRBV12-5,TGTGCTAGTGGTTTGGTACCCCTGGGGGCCTATGGCTACACCTTC,CASGLVPLGAYGYTF
TRBJ1-1,13,.,.,TRBV18,TGTGCCAGCTCACCAGAATCTAGCACTGAAGCTTTCTTT,CASSPESSTEAFF
TRBJ1-3,16,.,.,TRBV13,TGTGCCAGCAGCCTGCAGGGGCTCAGCTCTGGAAACACCATATATTTT,CASSLQGLSSGNTIYF
TRBJ1-2,13,.,.,TRBV9,TGTGCCAGCAGCGTACCCGACACCTATGGCTACACCTTC,CASSVPDTYGYTF
TRBJ2-7,15,.,TRBD1,TRBV15,TGTGCCACCAGCAGAGAGGGGACAGGGACCTACGAGCAGTACTTC,CATSREGTGTYEQYF
TRBJ1-6,17,.,TRBD1,TRBV10-2,TGCGCCAGCCCCTTTTACGGACAGGGGGCTTCGAATTCACCCCTCCACTTT,CASPFYGQGASNSPLHF
TRBJ2-5,17,.,TRBD2,TRBV19,TGTGCCAGTAGTATGGGACGGGCGGGGGGTCACCAAGAGACCCAGTACTTC,CASSMGRAGGHQETQYF
TRBJ1-6,12,.,TRBD1,TRBV25-1,TGTGCCAGTTCGACAGGGAATTCACCCCTCCACTTT,CASSTGNSPLHF
TRBJ2-1,16,.,TRBD1,TRBV24-1,TGTGCCACCAGTGACGGGGGACAGGGGAACTACAATGAGCAGTTCTTC,CATSDGGQGNYNEQFF
TRBJ2-2,16,once,TRBD2,TRBV7-2,TGTGCCAGCAGCCCTTTAGGGCTAGCGGGTCCCGGGGAGCTGTTTTTT,CASSPLGLAGPGELFF
TRBJ1-5,16,.,TRBD1,TRBV28,TGTGCCAGCAGTCCCCCGACAGGGAACCTCAATCAGCCCCAGCATTTT,CASSPPTGNLNQPQHF
TRBJ2-2,14,.,TRBD1,TRBV19,TGTGCCAGTAGAAGGGGGCCGGAGACCGGGGAGCTGTTTTTT,CASRRGPETGELFF
TRBJ1-1,11,once,.,TRBV20-1,TGCAGTGCTAAGACCAGGGAAGAAGCTTTCTTT,CSAKTREEAFF
TRBJ2-1,15,.,TRBD2,TRBV3-1/TRBV3-2,TGTGCCAGCAGCCCCAGCGGGGGCTCCTACAATGAGCAGTTCTTC,CASSPSGGSYNEQFF